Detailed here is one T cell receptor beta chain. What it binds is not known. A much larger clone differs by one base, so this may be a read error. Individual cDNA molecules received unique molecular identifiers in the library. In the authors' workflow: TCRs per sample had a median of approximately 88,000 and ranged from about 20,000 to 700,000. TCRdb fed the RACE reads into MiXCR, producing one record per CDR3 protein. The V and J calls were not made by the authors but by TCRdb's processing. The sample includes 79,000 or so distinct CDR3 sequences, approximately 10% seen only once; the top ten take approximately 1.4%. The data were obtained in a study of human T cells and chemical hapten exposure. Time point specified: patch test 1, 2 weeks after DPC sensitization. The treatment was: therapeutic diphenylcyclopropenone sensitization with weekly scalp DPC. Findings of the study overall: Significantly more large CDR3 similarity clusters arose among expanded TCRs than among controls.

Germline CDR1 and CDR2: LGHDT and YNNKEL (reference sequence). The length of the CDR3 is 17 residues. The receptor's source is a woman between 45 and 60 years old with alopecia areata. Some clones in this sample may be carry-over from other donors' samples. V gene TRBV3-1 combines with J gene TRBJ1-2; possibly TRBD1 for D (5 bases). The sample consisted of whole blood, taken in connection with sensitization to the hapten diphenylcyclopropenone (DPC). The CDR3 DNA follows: TGTACCAGCAGCCCGATTACCCGCAGGGAATACGACTATGGCTACACCTTC. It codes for CTSSPITRREYDYGYTF.